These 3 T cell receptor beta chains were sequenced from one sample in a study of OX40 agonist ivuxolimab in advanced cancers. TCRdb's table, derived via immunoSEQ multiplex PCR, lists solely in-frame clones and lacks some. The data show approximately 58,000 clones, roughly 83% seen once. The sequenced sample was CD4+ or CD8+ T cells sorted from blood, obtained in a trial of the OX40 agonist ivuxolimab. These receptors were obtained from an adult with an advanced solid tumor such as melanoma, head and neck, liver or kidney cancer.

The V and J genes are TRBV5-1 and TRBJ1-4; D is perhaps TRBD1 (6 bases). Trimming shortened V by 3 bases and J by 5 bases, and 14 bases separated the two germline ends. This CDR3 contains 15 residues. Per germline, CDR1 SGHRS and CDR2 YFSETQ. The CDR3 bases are TGCGCCAGCAGCTCCGGGACATGCGGCAATGAAAAACTGTTTTTT. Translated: CASSSGTCGNEKLFF. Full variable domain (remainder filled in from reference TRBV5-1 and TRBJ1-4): KAGVTQTPRYLIKTRGQQVTLSCSPISGHRSVSWYQQTPGQGLQFLFEYFSETQRNKGNFPGRFSGRQFSNSRSEMNVSTLELGDSALYLCASSSGTCGNEKLFFGSGTQLSVL.

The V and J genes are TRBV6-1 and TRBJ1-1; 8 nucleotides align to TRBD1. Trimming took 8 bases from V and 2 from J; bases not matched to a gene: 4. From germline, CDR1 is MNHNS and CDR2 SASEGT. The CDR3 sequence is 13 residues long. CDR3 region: CASGDRGNTEAFF. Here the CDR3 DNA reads TGTGCCAGCGGAGACAGGGGCAACACTGAAGCTTTCTTT.

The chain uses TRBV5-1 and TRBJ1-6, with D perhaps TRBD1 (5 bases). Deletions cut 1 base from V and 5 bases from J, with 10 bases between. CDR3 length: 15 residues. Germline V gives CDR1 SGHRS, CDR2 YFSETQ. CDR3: CASSLLSGDNSPLHF. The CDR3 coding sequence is TGCGCCAGCAGCTTGTTGTCGGGGGATAATTCACCCCTCCACTTT.